This T cell receptor beta chain came from a study of T cells after yellow fever vaccination. Overall study context: Fractions containing few cells were prepared with SMART-Seq v4 Ultra Low Input. Study-level results: Booster sampling recovered most clones from primary vaccination (approximately 97% CD4, around 88% CD8). Only a small proportion of the clonotypes turned up in both the CD4 and the CD8 compartments, likely arising from convergent recombination.

This CDR3 is 13 amino acids long. Germline V gives CDR1 SGHRS, CDR2 YFSETQ. Trimming shortened V by 0 bases and J by 10 bases, and 11 bases separated the two germline ends. Comment on this clonotype: Its matching antigen is unknown.

Synthesis of TCR cDNA relied on 5'RACE template switching, which attached a universal primer site and UMIs. Each CDR3 protein gets one entry after TCRdb re-called the 5' RACE reads with MiXCR. The data show just under 30,000 distinct CDR3 sequences, 5% to 6% seen once. This clonotype originated in a man younger than 40 who received the YFV17D yellow fever vaccine. Source: CD8+ T cells sorted from PBMCs, taken 10 days after the yellow fever booster vaccination. The chain combines TRBV5-1 with TRBJ2-1; D gene ambiguous. CDR3 loop: CASSLGRLGEQFF. CDR3 in DNA: TGCGCCAGCAGCTTGGGGCGCTTGGGGGAGCAGTTCTTC. Full variable domain (remainder filled in from reference TRBV5-1 and TRBJ2-1): KAGVTQTPRYLIKTRGQQVTLSCSPISGHRSVSWYQQTPGQGLQFLFEYFSETQRNKGNFPGRFSGRQFSNSRSEMNVSTLELGDSALYLCASSLGRLGEQFFGPGTRLTVL.